This TCR beta chain appears in the sequencing data of a study of shared clonotypes between healthy human individuals. Only in-frame clones appear in the TCRdb table, and some are missing; sequencing was by immunoSEQ multiplex PCR. This table has 1,500,000 or so clones, around 98.5% appearing once. Findings and caveats of the study: Four donors had around 5.5% of their naive CD4 clonotypes in common. Naive subsets typically showed greater estimated richness than memory subsets. It was anticipated that sequencing depth would influence how many clonotypes donors shared.

V was cut by 4 bases and J by 2 bases, with 15 bases left in between. The CDR3 runs to 14 residues. Germline lookup yields CDR1 SQVTM and CDR2 ANQGSEA. The healthy adult donors were HIV-negative and reported no recent acute infections or vaccinations. A note on this clone: What it recognizes is unknown.

The material sequenced was naive CD4+ T cells sorted from blood. Indicated subset: CD45RA+ positively selected. The gene calls are TRBV29-1 and TRBJ2-7; D might be TRBD1 (7 bases). The sequence came from a man aged 25-45 years in good health. In nucleotides, the CDR3 is TGCAGCGTTGGTTCAGGGGGGAGGACCTACGAGCAGTACTTC. It specifies CSVGSGGRTYEQYF.